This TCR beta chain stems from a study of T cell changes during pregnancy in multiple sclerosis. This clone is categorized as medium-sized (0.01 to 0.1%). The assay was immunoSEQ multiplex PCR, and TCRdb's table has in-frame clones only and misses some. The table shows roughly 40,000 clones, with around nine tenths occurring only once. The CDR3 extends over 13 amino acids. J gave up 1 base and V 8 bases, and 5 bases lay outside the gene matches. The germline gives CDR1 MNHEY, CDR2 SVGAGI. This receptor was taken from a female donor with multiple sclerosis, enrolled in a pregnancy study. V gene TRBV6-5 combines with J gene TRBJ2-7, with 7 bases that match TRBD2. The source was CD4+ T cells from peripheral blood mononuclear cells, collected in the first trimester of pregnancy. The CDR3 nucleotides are TGTGCCAGCCGCCAGCGGGAATCCTACGAGCAGTACTTC. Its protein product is CASRQRESYEQYF.